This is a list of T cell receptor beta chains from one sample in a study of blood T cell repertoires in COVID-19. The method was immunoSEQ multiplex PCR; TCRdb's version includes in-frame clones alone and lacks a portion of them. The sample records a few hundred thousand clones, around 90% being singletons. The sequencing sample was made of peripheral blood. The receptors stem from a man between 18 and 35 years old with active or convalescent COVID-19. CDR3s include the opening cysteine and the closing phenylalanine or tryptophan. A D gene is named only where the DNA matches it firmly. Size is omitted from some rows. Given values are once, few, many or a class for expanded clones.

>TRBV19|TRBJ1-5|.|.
CASSIVFQSRNQPQHF
TGTGCCAGTAGTATCGTCTTCCAGTCTCGCAATCAGCCCCAGCATTTT
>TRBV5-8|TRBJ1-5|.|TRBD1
CASSWGQGYQPQHF
TGTGCCAGCTCATGGGGACAGGGATACCAGCCCCAGCATTTT
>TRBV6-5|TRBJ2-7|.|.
CASSNTGYEQYF
TGTGCCAGCAGCAATACAGGATACGAGCAGTACTTC
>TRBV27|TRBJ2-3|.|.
CASSPRGAMTQYF
TGTGCCAGCAGTCCACGGGGGGCCATGACGCAGTATTTT
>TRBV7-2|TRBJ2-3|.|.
CASSLSGDYTDTQYF
TGTGCCAGCAGCTTGAGCGGCGACTACACAGATACGCAGTATTTT
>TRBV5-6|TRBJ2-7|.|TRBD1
CASSLQGTYEQYF
TGTGCCAGCAGCTTACAGGGGACCTACGAGCAGTACTTC
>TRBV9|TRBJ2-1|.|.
CASSPEAVGGAEQFF
TGTGCCAGCAGCCCGGAAGCTGTAGGCGGGGCTGAGCAGTTCTTC
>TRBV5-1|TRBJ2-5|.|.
CASSAGQYQETQYF
TGCGCCAGCAGCGCGGGACAGTACCAAGAGACCCAGTACTTC
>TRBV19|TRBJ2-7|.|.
CASTISRQSSYEQYF
TGTGCCAGTACCATATCTCGACAGAGCTCCTACGAGCAGTACTTC
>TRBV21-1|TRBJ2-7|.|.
CASVTADIFYEQYF
TGTGCCAGCGTTACGGCCGACATTTTCTACGAGCAGTACTTC
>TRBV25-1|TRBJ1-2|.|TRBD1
CASSEGQGAAGYTF
TGTGCCAGCAGTGAAGGACAGGGGGCGGCTGGCTACACCTTC
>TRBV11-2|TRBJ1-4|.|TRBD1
CASSPIQGQVATNEKLFF
TGTGCCAGCAGCCCCATACAGGGGCAAGTTGCAACTAATGAAAAACTGTTTTTT
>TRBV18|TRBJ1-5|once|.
CASARTRNQPQHF
TGTGCCAGCGCCCGGACAAGGAATCAGCCCCAGCATTTT
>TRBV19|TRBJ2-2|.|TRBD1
CASIRGTGDTKNTGELFF
TGTGCCAGTATTAGGGGGACAGGGGATACAAAGAACACCGGGGAGCTGTTTTTT
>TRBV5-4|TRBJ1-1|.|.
CASHRAQEAFF
TGTGCCAGCCACCGCGCGCAAGAAGCTTTCTTT
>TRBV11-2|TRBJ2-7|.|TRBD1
CASSPGTGIYEQYF
TGTGCCAGCAGCCCCGGGACAGGGATCTACGAGCAGTACTTC
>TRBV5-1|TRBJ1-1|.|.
CASSRRSGMNTEAFF
TGCGCCAGCAGCCGTCGGTCGGGGATGAACACTGAAGCTTTCTTT
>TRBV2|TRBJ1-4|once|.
CASSDSAGREKLFF
TGTGCCAGCAGTGATTCGGCAGGGAGGGAAAAACTGTTTTTT
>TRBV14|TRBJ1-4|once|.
CASRRQPNEKLFF
TGTGCCAGCAGGCGACAGCCTAATGAAAAACTGTTTTTT
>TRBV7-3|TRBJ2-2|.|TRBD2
CASSSDDLAVPGELFF
TGTGCCAGCAGCTCCGATGACCTAGCGGTCCCCGGGGAGCTGTTTTTT
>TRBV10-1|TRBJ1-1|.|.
CASSETSGHSEAFF
TGCGCCAGCAGTGAAACATCGGGACACAGTGAAGCTTTCTTT
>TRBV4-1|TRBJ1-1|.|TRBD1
CASSPRTGQLMNTEAFF
TGCGCCAGCAGCCCCCGTACGGGACAGCTCATGAACACTGAAGCTTTCTTT
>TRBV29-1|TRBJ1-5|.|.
CILTGIGNQPQHF
TGCATCTTAACAGGGATCGGCAATCAGCCCCAGCATTTT
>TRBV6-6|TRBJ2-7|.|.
CASSYGGAANEQYF
TGTGCCAGCAGTTACGGGGGGGCGGCTAACGAGCAGTACTTC
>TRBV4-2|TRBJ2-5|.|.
CASSQRGAGNQETQYF
TGTGCCAGCAGCCAAAGGGGCGCGGGGAACCAAGAGACCCAGTACTTC
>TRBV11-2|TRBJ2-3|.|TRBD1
CASSWGQGIGTDTQYF
TGTGCCAGCAGCTGGGGACAGGGGATTGGAACAGATACGCAGTATTTT
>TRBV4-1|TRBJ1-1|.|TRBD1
CASSQDRGTGNTEAFF
TGCGCCAGCAGCCAAGATCGTGGGACAGGGAACACTGAAGCTTTCTTT
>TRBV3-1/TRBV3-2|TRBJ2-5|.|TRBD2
CASSQMVAGGQETQYF
TGTGCCAGCAGCCAGATGGTAGCGGGGGGACAAGAGACCCAGTACTTC
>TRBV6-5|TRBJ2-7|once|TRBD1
CASSGSDRDYEQYF
TGTGCCAGCTCCGGCAGCGACAGGGACTACGAGCAGTACTTC
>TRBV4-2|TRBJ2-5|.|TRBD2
CASSPRVAGDQETQYF
TGTGCCAGCAGCCCTCGTGTGGCGGGGGACCAAGAGACCCAGTACTTC
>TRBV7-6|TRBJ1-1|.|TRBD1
CASSPRQGMNTEAFF
TGTGCCAGCAGCCCTCGACAGGGGATGAACACTGAAGCTTTCTTT
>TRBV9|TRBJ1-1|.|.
CASSVDGGETEAFF
TGTGCCAGCAGCGTAGATGGGGGGGAGACTGAAGCTTTCTTT
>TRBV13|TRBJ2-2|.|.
CASSLFLTTNTGELFF
TGTGCCAGCAGCTTATTTTTAACCACTAACACCGGGGAGCTGTTTTTT
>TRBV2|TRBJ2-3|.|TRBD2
CASSLLAGTSTDTQYF
TGTGCCAGCAGCTTACTAGCGGGGACTAGCACAGATACGCAGTATTTT
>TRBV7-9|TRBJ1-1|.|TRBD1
CASSLADWWTGANTEAFF
TGTGCCAGCAGCTTAGCCGATTGGTGGACAGGCGCGAACACTGAAGCTTTCTTT
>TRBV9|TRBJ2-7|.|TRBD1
CASSVGTVNYEQYF
TGTGCCAGCAGCGTGGGGACAGTAAATTACGAGCAGTACTTC
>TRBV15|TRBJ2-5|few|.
CATSRDAAGSETQYF
TGTGCCACCAGCAGAGATGCAGCAGGGTCAGAGACCCAGTACTTC
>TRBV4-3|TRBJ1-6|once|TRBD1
CASSQDRGLGSPLHF
TGCGCCAGCAGCCAAGACAGGGGGTTAGGTTCACCCCTCCACTTT
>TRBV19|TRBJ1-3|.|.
CASSIGHLSGNTIYF
TGTGCCAGTAGTATTGGACACCTTTCTGGAAACACCATATATTTT
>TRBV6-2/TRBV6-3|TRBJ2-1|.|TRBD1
CASSYYLGQGANEQFF
TGTGCCAGCAGTTATTATCTGGGACAGGGGGCCAATGAGCAGTTCTTC
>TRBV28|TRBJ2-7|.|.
CASSFLFSRDEQYF
TGTGCCAGCAGTTTTCTCTTTTCCAGGGACGAGCAGTACTTC
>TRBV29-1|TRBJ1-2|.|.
CSVDRIRYGYTF
TGCAGCGTTGACAGAATCCGCTATGGCTACACCTTC
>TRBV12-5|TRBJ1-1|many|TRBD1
CASGSTIQGTAGAFF
TGTGCTAGTGGTTCTACTATACAGGGGACCGCGGGAGCTTTCTTT
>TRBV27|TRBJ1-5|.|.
CASSFEWNQPQHF
TGTGCCAGCAGTTTTGAGTGGAATCAGCCCCAGCATTTT
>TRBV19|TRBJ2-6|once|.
CASSGGGSGSGANVLTF
TGTGCCAGTAGTGGCGGTGGTTCCGGCTCTGGGGCCAACGTCCTGACTTTC